The 11 T cell receptor beta chains below come from one sample, sequenced in a study of blood T cell repertoires in COVID-19 (dated by TCRdb to about 2020). The receptor library was made with the immunoSEQ multiplex PCR assay. Imported from immuneACCESS, the table was reduced by TCRdb to in-frame sequences with V and J called. These copies leave out some clones; in studies compared against another copy, an unresolved V gene accounts for under half, and the cause of the remainder is not known. In this sample the table shows roughly 140,000 clones, more than 65% of which occur a single time. The ten largest clones represent around 9.8% of the sample. The sequenced sample was peripheral blood. These TCRs come from a woman aged 45-65 years with acute or convalescent COVID-19.

This sequence joins TRBV5-4 and TRBJ2-5; 9 bases are shared with TRBD1. The CDR3 is 15 amino acids. CDR1 is SGHNT and CDR2 is YYREEE in the germline V gene (reference sequence). Trimming took 3 bases from V and 5 from J; bases not matched to a gene: 8. CDR3 protein: CASSSDRGLKETQYF. The CDR3 bases are TGTGCCAGCAGCTCGGACAGGGGCTTAAAGGAGACCCAGTACTTC.

The rearrangement uses TRBV19 and TRBJ1-5, with no clear D. The germline V gene encodes CDR1 LNHDA and CDR2 SQIVND (reference sequence). The CDR3 spans 16 residues. V lost 1 base and J 2 bases, leaving 12 bases between the germline ends. The CDR3 reads CASSIAGGMGNQPQHF. The CDR3 DNA follows: TGTGCCAGTAGTATAGCCGGAGGGATGGGCAATCAGCCCCAGCATTTT.

This chain uses TRBV6-5 with TRBJ1-5, with D perhaps TRBD1 (5 bases). The ends were cut back, 4 bases at V and 4 bases at J, with 11 bases in the middle. CDR1 MNHEY and CDR2 SVGAGI come from the germline V gene. The CDR3 has 14 amino acids. The CDR3 nucleotides read TGTGCCAGCAGTTGGATAGGGGTGAATCAGCCCCAGCATTTT. Residues: CASSWIGVNQPQHF.

The rearrangement links TRBV18 to TRBJ2-5; 9 bases map to TRBD1. The CDR3 runs to 16 residues. V lost 4 bases to trimming and J lost 1 base; unmatched junction nucleotides: 7. Germline V gives CDR1 KGHSH, CDR2 LQKENI. The CDR3 region has the DNA TGTGCCAGCTCACGGAGACAGGGGGTCCTCCAAGAGACCCAGTACTTC. It specifies CASSRRQGVLQETQYF.

V is TRBV27 and J is TRBJ2-3; the D is unclear. V lost 1 base and J lost 0, with 8 bases in between. The CDR3 is 15 amino acids. CDR1 and CDR2 (germline): MNHEY, SMNVEV (reference sequence). CDR3 sequence (DNA): TGTGCCAGCAGTTTATTTTTCCGTAGCACAGATACGCAGTATTTT. This translates into CASSLFFRSTDTQYF.

The genes are TRBV7-9 and TRBJ1-2, with D perhaps matching TRBD1 (6 bases). V gave up 3 bases and J gave up 8 bases, with 13 bases separating them. CDR3 length: 13 amino acids. CDR1 and CDR2 from the germline V gene are SEHNR and FQNEAQ (reference sequence). The CDR3 bases are TGTGCCAGCAGCTTTAGGCAGGGGCACGGCTACACCTTC. This encodes CASSFRQGHGYTF.

The chain recombines TRBV4-2 with TRBJ1-2, with TRBD1 identical over 10 bases. V was pared by 0 bases and J by 3 bases, with 4 bases of the junction left unmatched. CDR1 is LGHNA and CDR2 is YNFKEQ in the germline V gene. The CDR3 is 16 amino acids. The chain's CDR3 is CASSQDRGTGDYGYTF. In DNA, the CDR3 is TGTGCCAGCAGCCAAGATAGAGGGACAGGGGACTATGGCTACACCTTC.

The chain uses TRBV11-3 and TRBJ1-1; weak D call: TRBD1 (6 bases). Germline assignment: CDR1 SGHNT and CDR2 YENEEA. The CDR3 contains 13 residues. Trimming removed 6 bases from V and 2 bases from J, with 10 bases in between. The CDR3 nucleotides read TGTGCCAGCAGTCCGGGACATAACACTGAAGCTTTCTTT. Translated: CASSPGHNTEAFF.

In this sample, this clone turned up once. This sequence joins TRBV28 and TRBJ1-4; D is perhaps TRBD1 (5 bases). V lost 4 bases to trimming and J lost 10 bases, with 10 bases between them. Germline CDR1 MDHEN, CDR2 SYDVKM. The CDR3 runs 12 residues. This CDR3 is CASSSSGGKLFF. CDR3 bases: TGTGCCAGCAGTTCATCCGGGGGAAAACTGTTTTTT.

The V gene is TRBV27, the J gene TRBJ1-4; D is undetermined. Germline V gene lookup returns CDR1 MNHEY and CDR2 SMNVEV (reference sequence). The length of the CDR3 is 18 residues. The V and J ends lost 8 bases and 0 bases respectively, with 22 bases between them. CDR3 DNA sequence: TGTGCCAGCCTCCTCCGGGGTATAACTTTTTCAACTAATGAAAAACTGTTTTTT. Translating it yields CASLLRGITFSTNEKLFF.

Of note for this clone: One end of the junction is discordant with germline, which a read error may explain. V and J are TRBV3-1 (or the pseudogene TRBV3-2) and TRBJ1-4; D remains ambiguous. The CDR3 is made up of 13 amino acids. Per the germline V gene, CDR1 is LGHDT and CDR2 is YNNKEL (reference sequence). The DNA of the CDR3 is TGTGCCAGCAGCCCCCCCGGGGATGAGAAACTGTTTTTT. It translates to CASSPPGDEKLFF.